A selection of T cell receptor beta chains follows, all from one sample in a study of blood T cells in healthy people across ages. TCRdb itself ran the 5' RACE reads through MiXCR, one entry per CDR3 protein. The sample includes around 690,000 distinct CDR3 sequences, about 53% of them seen just once. Sequencing was performed on blood. These receptor sequences come from a man in his 60s in good health. Both conserved end residues are part of each CDR3. The order of the fields is J gene, CDR3 length, clone size, D gene, V gene, CDR3 DNA, CDR3 protein. D genes are given only for firm matches. Some rows mark clone size as missing; the rest say once, few, many or name a class of expanded clone.

j_call: TRBJ2-5; cdr3_length: 12; clone_size: NA; d_call: NA; v_call: TRBV6-1; cdr3_nt: TGTGCCAGCAGTGAAAGAGGAGAGACCCAGTACTTC; cdr3_aa: CASSERGETQYF
j_call: TRBJ2-5; cdr3_length: 14; clone_size: many; d_call: NA; v_call: TRBV29-1; cdr3_nt: TGCAGCGTTGAATTTTCGGGTGTGGGCGAGACCCAGTACTTC; cdr3_aa: CSVEFSGVGETQYF
j_call: TRBJ2-1; cdr3_length: 15; clone_size: NA; d_call: NA; v_call: TRBV7-2; cdr3_nt: TGTGCCAGCAGCTTAGCGGTAAGCTCCTACAATGAGCAGTTCTTC; cdr3_aa: CASSLAVSSYNEQFF
j_call: TRBJ1-1; cdr3_length: 14; clone_size: many; d_call: NA; v_call: TRBV10-1; cdr3_nt: TGCGCCAGCAGTCCCTCGTCGGAGGGAACTGAAGCTTTCTTT; cdr3_aa: CASSPSSEGTEAFF
j_call: TRBJ1-5; cdr3_length: 12; clone_size: NA; d_call: NA; v_call: TRBV2; cdr3_nt: TGTGCCAGCAGTGAGAGCAATCAGCCCCAGCATTTT; cdr3_aa: CASSESNQPQHF
j_call: TRBJ2-7; cdr3_length: 15; clone_size: NA; d_call: TRBD1; v_call: TRBV12-3/TRBV12-4; cdr3_nt: TGTGCCAGCAGCCCCAGGGGACAGGGGTCCTACGAGCAGTACTTC; cdr3_aa: CASSPRGQGSYEQYF
j_call: TRBJ2-5; cdr3_length: 16; clone_size: NA; d_call: NA; v_call: TRBV7-8; cdr3_nt: TGTGCCAGCAGCTTAGCGGAGGACAGAAGGAGTGAGACCCAGTACTTC; cdr3_aa: CASSLAEDRRSETQYF
j_call: TRBJ2-7; cdr3_length: 12; clone_size: few; d_call: NA; v_call: TRBV2; cdr3_nt: TGTGCCAGCAGTGAGATGTCTTACGAGCAGTACTTC; cdr3_aa: CASSEMSYEQYF
j_call: TRBJ2-7; cdr3_length: 14; clone_size: NA; d_call: NA; v_call: TRBV18; cdr3_nt: TGTGCCAGCTCACCGCCGACGGGACCCTACGAGCAGTACTTC; cdr3_aa: CASSPPTGPYEQYF
j_call: TRBJ1-5; cdr3_length: 12; clone_size: NA; d_call: NA; v_call: TRBV29-1; cdr3_nt: TGCAGCGTTGGGGCAGCAGGTCAGGCCCAGCATTTT; cdr3_aa: CSVGAAGQAQHF
j_call: TRBJ1-1; cdr3_length: 15; clone_size: few; d_call: TRBD1; v_call: TRBV4-2; cdr3_nt: TGTGCCAGCAGCCAAGGGGACAGGGGGGGGACTGAAGCTTTCTTT; cdr3_aa: CASSQGDRGGTEAFF
j_call: TRBJ2-3; cdr3_length: 14; clone_size: NA; d_call: TRBD2; v_call: TRBV7-2; cdr3_nt: TGTGCCAGCACAATAGCGGGGGGCACAGATACGCAGTATTTT; cdr3_aa: CASTIAGGTDTQYF
j_call: TRBJ1-5; cdr3_length: 12; clone_size: few; d_call: TRBD1; v_call: TRBV20-1; cdr3_nt: TGCAGTGCCTCGACAGGGTTGGAGCCCCAGCATTTT; cdr3_aa: CSASTGLEPQHF
j_call: TRBJ2-2; cdr3_length: 16; clone_size: NA; d_call: NA; v_call: TRBV7-2; cdr3_nt: TGTGCCAGCAGCTTAACCCCGATCGCGAACACCGGGGAGCTGTTTTTT; cdr3_aa: CASSLTPIANTGELFF
j_call: TRBJ2-7; cdr3_length: 11; clone_size: few; d_call: NA; v_call: TRBV20-1; cdr3_nt: TGCAGTGCTAGAGATGCCTACGAGCAGTACTTC; cdr3_aa: CSARDAYEQYF
j_call: TRBJ2-5; cdr3_length: 13; clone_size: once; d_call: TRBD1; v_call: TRBV20-1; cdr3_nt: TGCAGTGCTGCCCCAGGGGGTGGAGAGACCCAGTACTTC; cdr3_aa: CSAAPGGGETQYF
j_call: TRBJ2-1; cdr3_length: 18; clone_size: NA; d_call: TRBD2; v_call: TRBV5-6; cdr3_nt: TGTGCCAGCAGCTTGGTAACTAGCGGGGCTTCCTTCTACAATGAGCAGTTCTTC; cdr3_aa: CASSLVTSGASFYNEQFF
j_call: TRBJ2-1; cdr3_length: 14; clone_size: once; d_call: NA; v_call: TRBV28; cdr3_nt: TGTGCCAGCAGTTTGCCCACAGGGCCCAATGAGCAGTTCTTC; cdr3_aa: CASSLPTGPNEQFF
j_call: TRBJ1-1; cdr3_length: 14; clone_size: few; d_call: NA; v_call: TRBV7-9; cdr3_nt: TGTGCCAGCAGCTTCGACTTATTGAACACTGAAGCTTTCTTT; cdr3_aa: CASSFDLLNTEAFF
j_call: TRBJ2-1; cdr3_length: 15; clone_size: few; d_call: NA; v_call: TRBV5-4; cdr3_nt: TGTGCCAGCAGCTCAGGACTGGCCTCCTACAATGAGCAGTTCTTC; cdr3_aa: CASSSGLASYNEQFF
j_call: TRBJ2-3; cdr3_length: 13; clone_size: NA; d_call: NA; v_call: TRBV20-1; cdr3_nt: TGCAGTGCTAGATGGGCGGGGACAGATACGCAGTATTTT; cdr3_aa: CSARWAGTDTQYF
j_call: TRBJ2-4; cdr3_length: 13; clone_size: NA; d_call: NA; v_call: TRBV27; cdr3_nt: TGTGCCAGCACCGGGGGTACAAAAAACATTCAGTACTTC; cdr3_aa: CASTGGTKNIQYF
j_call: TRBJ2-3; cdr3_length: 14; clone_size: NA; d_call: TRBD2; v_call: TRBV29-1; cdr3_nt: TGCAGCGTTCGGACTAGCGGCAGCACAGATACGCAGTATTTT; cdr3_aa: CSVRTSGSTDTQYF
j_call: TRBJ1-6; cdr3_length: 14; clone_size: NA; d_call: NA; v_call: TRBV10-3; cdr3_nt: TGTGCCATCAGTGACAGGCCTGATAATTCACCCCTCCACTTT; cdr3_aa: CAISDRPDNSPLHF
j_call: TRBJ1-1; cdr3_length: 14; clone_size: once; d_call: TRBD1; v_call: TRBV6-1; cdr3_nt: TGTGCCAGCCACTCGGGACAGGGAAGCACTGAAGCTTTCTTT; cdr3_aa: CASHSGQGSTEAFF
j_call: TRBJ2-1; cdr3_length: 14; clone_size: NA; d_call: TRBD1; v_call: TRBV5-1; cdr3_nt: TGCGCCAGCAGTTTGACAGGGTTCAACAATGAGCAGTTCTTC; cdr3_aa: CASSLTGFNNEQFF
j_call: TRBJ2-3; cdr3_length: 14; clone_size: NA; d_call: NA; v_call: TRBV4-1; cdr3_nt: TGCGCCAGCAGCCAAGTGGCCGGGACAGATACGCAGTATTTT; cdr3_aa: CASSQVAGTDTQYF
j_call: TRBJ2-7; cdr3_length: 15; clone_size: NA; d_call: NA; v_call: TRBV24-1; cdr3_nt: TGTGCCACCAGTGATTCTGACAGGACCGACTACGAGCAGTACTTC; cdr3_aa: CATSDSDRTDYEQYF
j_call: TRBJ2-7; cdr3_length: 13; clone_size: few; d_call: NA; v_call: TRBV2; cdr3_nt: TGTGCCAGCAGTGCGGACGGGTTCTACGAGCAGTACTTC; cdr3_aa: CASSADGFYEQYF
j_call: TRBJ2-1; cdr3_length: 17; clone_size: once; d_call: TRBD2; v_call: TRBV19; cdr3_nt: TGTGCCAGTAGTTTTAGACTAGCGGGGGCCAACGGGGATGAGCAGTTCTTC; cdr3_aa: CASSFRLAGANGDEQFF
j_call: TRBJ2-1; cdr3_length: 16; clone_size: few; d_call: TRBD2; v_call: TRBV4-1; cdr3_nt: TGCGCCAGCAGGGACCTAGCGGGAAGCTCCTACAATGAGCAGTTCTTC; cdr3_aa: CASRDLAGSSYNEQFF
j_call: TRBJ2-1; cdr3_length: 12; clone_size: once; d_call: NA; v_call: TRBV6-1; cdr3_nt: TGTGCCAGCAGTCTGCGACAGGATGAGCAGTTCTTC; cdr3_aa: CASSLRQDEQFF
j_call: TRBJ2-5; cdr3_length: 12; clone_size: NA; d_call: NA; v_call: TRBV14; cdr3_nt: TGTGCCAGCAGCCAAGGATTCCAGACCCAGTACTTC; cdr3_aa: CASSQGFQTQYF
j_call: TRBJ2-3; cdr3_length: 18; clone_size: NA; d_call: NA; v_call: TRBV15; cdr3_nt: TGTGCCACCAGCAGAGATGCGCGACGGATTGCTAGCACAGATACGCAGTATTTT; cdr3_aa: CATSRDARRIASTDTQYF
j_call: TRBJ1-1; cdr3_length: 13; clone_size: NA; d_call: NA; v_call: TRBV2; cdr3_nt: TGTGCCACCAGTCAGGTTCAGGACACTGAAGCTTTCTTT; cdr3_aa: CATSQVQDTEAFF
j_call: TRBJ2-2; cdr3_length: 15; clone_size: NA; d_call: TRBD2; v_call: TRBV28; cdr3_nt: TGTGCCAGCAGTCCCCTGCGGGGGAGGACCAGGGAGCTGTTTTTT; cdr3_aa: CASSPLRGRTRELFF
j_call: TRBJ1-6; cdr3_length: 16; clone_size: NA; d_call: NA; v_call: TRBV20-1; cdr3_nt: TGCAGTGCCGCAGGTTATCCTAGCTCCTATAATTCACCCCTCCACTTT; cdr3_aa: CSAAGYPSSYNSPLHF
j_call: TRBJ2-5; cdr3_length: 12; clone_size: NA; d_call: TRBD2; v_call: TRBV6-2/TRBV6-3; cdr3_nt: TGTGCCAGCGGCCCTAGCGGGGAGACCCAGTACTTC; cdr3_aa: CASGPSGETQYF
j_call: TRBJ2-1; cdr3_length: 15; clone_size: NA; d_call: NA; v_call: TRBV6-5; cdr3_nt: TGTGCCAGCAGTTATGGCGCGACCTTAATGAATGAGCAGTTCTTC; cdr3_aa: CASSYGATLMNEQFF
j_call: TRBJ2-5; cdr3_length: 15; clone_size: few; d_call: TRBD2; v_call: TRBV4-1; cdr3_nt: TGCGCCAGCAGCCAAAGCGGGGGGAGACAAGAGACCCAGTACTTC; cdr3_aa: CASSQSGGRQETQYF
j_call: TRBJ2-3; cdr3_length: 15; clone_size: few; d_call: NA; v_call: TRBV2; cdr3_nt: TGTGCCAGCAGTGGTCTAGGGGGTCTCACAGATACGCAGTATTTT; cdr3_aa: CASSGLGGLTDTQYF
j_call: TRBJ2-5; cdr3_length: 14; clone_size: once; d_call: NA; v_call: TRBV5-1; cdr3_nt: TGCGCCAGCAGCCTAAAGGAGGCCCAAGAGACCCAGTACTTC; cdr3_aa: CASSLKEAQETQYF
j_call: TRBJ2-3; cdr3_length: 16; clone_size: NA; d_call: TRBD1; v_call: TRBV4-2; cdr3_nt: TGTGCCAGCAGCCCCCACGGACAGGGGGATGGGGTTACGCAGTATTTT; cdr3_aa: CASSPHGQGDGVTQYF
j_call: TRBJ2-1; cdr3_length: 14; clone_size: NA; d_call: TRBD2; v_call: TRBV29-1; cdr3_nt: TGCAGCGTGGTAGCGGGGGGGGTTGTGAATGAGCAGTTCTTC; cdr3_aa: CSVVAGGVVNEQFF
j_call: TRBJ2-3; cdr3_length: 15; clone_size: NA; d_call: TRBD2; v_call: TRBV7-2; cdr3_nt: TGTGCCAGCAGTTTGCGGACTAGCGGAACAGATACGCAGTATTTT; cdr3_aa: CASSLRTSGTDTQYF
j_call: TRBJ2-1; cdr3_length: 15; clone_size: NA; d_call: TRBD1; v_call: TRBV9; cdr3_nt: TGTGCCAGCAGCCCAGGCGGGACAGGGTTACATGAGCAGTTCTTC; cdr3_aa: CASSPGGTGLHEQFF
j_call: TRBJ1-6; cdr3_length: 16; clone_size: NA; d_call: TRBD1; v_call: TRBV3-1; cdr3_nt: TGTGCCAGCAGCCCACTCCGGACAGGGACGGGTTCACCCCTCCACTTT; cdr3_aa: CASSPLRTGTGSPLHF
j_call: TRBJ2-7; cdr3_length: 14; clone_size: NA; d_call: NA; v_call: TRBV20-1; cdr3_nt: TGCAGTGCTAGAGTTACAGGGAGGAACAATGAGCAGTACTTC; cdr3_aa: CSARVTGRNNEQYF
j_call: TRBJ1-5; cdr3_length: 14; clone_size: few; d_call: TRBD1; v_call: TRBV5-1; cdr3_nt: TGCGCCAGCAGCACCGGGACAGGGGATCAGCCCCAGCATTTT; cdr3_aa: CASSTGTGDQPQHF
j_call: TRBJ1-5; cdr3_length: 16; clone_size: NA; d_call: NA; v_call: TRBV5-1; cdr3_nt: TGCGCCAGCAGCCCCGGTGCGGTTTATAGCAATCAGCCCCAGCATTTT; cdr3_aa: CASSPGAVYSNQPQHF
j_call: TRBJ2-1; cdr3_length: 13; clone_size: few; d_call: NA; v_call: TRBV4-2; cdr3_nt: TGTGCCAGCAGCCAAGTGACGCCAGTGCAGCAGTTCTTC; cdr3_aa: CASSQVTPVQQFF
j_call: TRBJ2-5; cdr3_length: 13; clone_size: NA; d_call: NA; v_call: TRBV29-1; cdr3_nt: TGCAGCGTTGGGGTGGCGACCCAAGAGACCCAGTACTTC; cdr3_aa: CSVGVATQETQYF
j_call: TRBJ2-1; cdr3_length: 13; clone_size: NA; d_call: NA; v_call: TRBV18; cdr3_nt: TGTGCCGGCTCCTATGGACGGAACAATGAGCAGTTCTTC; cdr3_aa: CAGSYGRNNEQFF
j_call: TRBJ1-1; cdr3_length: 17; clone_size: many; d_call: TRBD1; v_call: TRBV4-1; cdr3_nt: TGCGCCAGCAGCCGTACCATATCCAGGGGGCCGGGCACTGAAGCTTTCTTT; cdr3_aa: CASSRTISRGPGTEAFF